The entry that follows covers one TCR beta chain sequence. Only in-frame clones appear in the TCRdb table, and some are missing; sequencing was by immunoSEQ multiplex PCR. Of 300,000 to 350,000 clones listed, about 90% were seen once; the top ten hold more than 0.8%. These data originate in a study of blood T cell repertoires in COVID-19. Germline V CDR1 and CDR2: LNHDA, SQIVND (reference sequence). The CDR3 is 11 residues long. The ends were cut back, 5 bases at V and 4 bases at J, with 5 bases in the middle. Categorization into cohorts depended on clinical history that participants reported. The chain links TRBV19 to TRBJ1-1; D call uncertain. The clonotype originates from a woman aged 30 to 39 who had recovered from COVID-19. Sequencing was performed on PBMCs or T cells enriched from blood (not recorded which). The CDR3 spells CASSVGTEAFF. In DNA form, the CDR3 reads TGTGCCAGTAGTGTCGGCACTGAAGCTTTCTTT.